These T cell receptor beta chains were read from a single sample in a study of identical twins. Each CDR3 protein gets one entry after TCRdb re-called the 5' RACE reads with MiXCR. The profile covers about 430,000 distinct CDR3 sequences, with roughly 20% appearing a single time and less than 15% taken by the ten largest. The sample comprised naive T cells sorted from blood. These receptors were obtained from a man in his fifties in good health. Both conserved end residues are part of each CDR3. A D gene is named only where the DNA matches it firmly. Not all rows give a size; the values are once, few, many and, for expanded clones, a class.

d_call,v_call,clone_size,j_call,cdr3_aa,cdr3_nt
.,TRBV5-5,.,TRBJ2-5,CASSFLAAQETQYF,TGTGCCAGCAGCTTCCTTGCAGCACAAGAGACCCAGTACTTC
.,TRBV20-1,.,TRBJ2-4,CSASYGGPAIQYF,TGCAGTGCTAGTTATGGGGGCCCGGCCATTCAGTACTTC
.,TRBV6-2/TRBV6-3,.,TRBJ1-5,CASSYLASPQPQHF,TGTGCCAGCAGTTACTTGGCGAGCCCCCAGCCCCAGCATTTT
.,TRBV18,many,TRBJ2-2,CASCPGPNTGELFF,TGTGCCAGTTGTCCGGGACCGAACACCGGGGAGCTGTTTTTT
.,TRBV28,.,TRBJ2-7,CASSLLGRGTGNSYEQYF,TGTGCCAGCAGTTTACTCGGGCGAGGCACAGGGAACTCCTACGAGCAGTACTTC
.,TRBV7-3,.,TRBJ2-2,CASSPALLENTGELFF,TGTGCCAGCAGTCCCGCTCTCCTTGAGAACACCGGGGAGCTGTTTTTT
.,TRBV7-2,few,TRBJ2-4,CASSLAGPSVRNIQYF,TGTGCCAGCAGCTTAGCGGGGCCTAGCGTACGCAACATTCAGTACTTC
TRBD2,TRBV7-6,.,TRBJ2-7,CASSLATSGTHEQYF,TGTGCCAGCAGCTTAGCTACTAGCGGGACCCACGAGCAGTACTTC
.,TRBV11-2,few,TRBJ2-3,CASSSSVGDTQYF,TGTGCCAGCAGCTCGTCTGTTGGAGATACGCAGTATTTT
.,TRBV6-2/TRBV6-3,.,TRBJ2-7,CASSWDLAYEQYF,TGTGCCAGCAGCTGGGACCTAGCCTACGAGCAGTACTTC
TRBD2,TRBV12-3/TRBV12-4,.,TRBJ2-2,CASSFRNSGVSGTGELFF,TGTGCCAGCAGTTTCAGGAATAGCGGGGTTTCGGGCACCGGGGAGCTGTTTTTT